This T cell receptor beta chain was documented in a study of T cell clonotyping in hematopoietic cell transplantation. The germline V and J ends were trimmed by 0 bases and 2 bases, with 8 bases remaining between them. Germline assignment: CDR1 SGHTA and CDR2 FQGNSA. CDR3 length: 14 residues. TCRdb keeps only in-frame clones here, not all; method: immunoSEQ multiplex PCR. The sample comprises around 15,000 clones, approximately 57% of which are singletons, and around 11% rests with the top ten. Findings and caveats of the study: Graft donor and pretransplant recipient Inverse Simpson Index values predicted broader posttransplant TCR diversity.

To note about this clone: Antigen unknown.

The input for sequencing was PBMCs, taken 30 days after allogeneic stem cell transplant. V is TRBV7-2 and J is TRBJ2-7, with D tentatively TRBD2 (6 bases). This TCR derives from a male patient aged 50 to 60 who had an allogeneic stem cell transplant from an unrelated donor, so T cells may come from the graft donor. Some clones in this sample may be carry-over from other donors' samples. The CDR3 bases are TGTGCCAGCAGCTTAGCGGGAGGACCCTACGAGCAGTACTTC. It specifies CASSLAGGPYEQYF.